The entry below gives a single T cell receptor (beta chain) sequence along with its context. The antigen remains undetermined. Researchers sorted about 300,000 cells of each CD8+ T cell subset in triplicate. By phenotype, naive CD8+ T cells were CD45RO-CCR7+CD27+CD95-. This specimen comes from a study of CXCR3-negative and CXCR3-positive naive CD8 T cells. General study results and limits: Whereas both naive subsets had comparably high diversity, memory CD8+ cells had much lower diversity. Similar TRBV-TRBJ usage was seen in naive cells (both CXCR3-negative and CXCR3-positive), but memory cells differed. More hydrophobic TRB CDR3s occurred in CXCR3-positive than in CXCR3-negative naive cells.

This CDR3 contains 13 residues. CDR1 is SGHAT and CDR2 is FQNNGV in the germline V gene. 5' RACE that incorporated UMI labels was used to prepare the TRB cDNA libraries. After re-calling the 5' RACE reads, TCRdb lists one entry per CDR3 protein, DNA absent. The sample totals under 150,000 distinct CDR3 sequences. Material: naive CXCR3+ CD8+ T cells from blood. Subset described: CD45RO-CCR7+CD27+CD95- naive CD8+ T cells expressing CXCR3 (TNR3+). This clonotype was sampled from a human donor in good health. Some clones in this sample may be carry-over from other donors' samples. The chain has TRBV11-2 and TRBJ2-3; TCRdb's assignment of TRBD2 cannot be checked, as there is no DNA. The CDR3 here is CASSPSWVDTQYF.